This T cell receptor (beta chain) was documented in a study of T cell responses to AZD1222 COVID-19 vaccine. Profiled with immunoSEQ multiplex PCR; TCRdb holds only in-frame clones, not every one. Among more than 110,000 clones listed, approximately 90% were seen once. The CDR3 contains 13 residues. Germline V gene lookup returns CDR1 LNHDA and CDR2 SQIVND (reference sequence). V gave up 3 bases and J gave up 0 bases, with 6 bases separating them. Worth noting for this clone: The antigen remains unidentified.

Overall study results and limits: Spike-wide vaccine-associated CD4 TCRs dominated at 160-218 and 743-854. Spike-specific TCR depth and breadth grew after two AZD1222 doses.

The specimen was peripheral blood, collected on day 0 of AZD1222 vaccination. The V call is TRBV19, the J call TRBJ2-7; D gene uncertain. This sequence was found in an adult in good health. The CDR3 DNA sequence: TGTGCCAGTAGTATTGAAGACTCCTACGAGCAGTACTTC. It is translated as CASSIEDSYEQYF.